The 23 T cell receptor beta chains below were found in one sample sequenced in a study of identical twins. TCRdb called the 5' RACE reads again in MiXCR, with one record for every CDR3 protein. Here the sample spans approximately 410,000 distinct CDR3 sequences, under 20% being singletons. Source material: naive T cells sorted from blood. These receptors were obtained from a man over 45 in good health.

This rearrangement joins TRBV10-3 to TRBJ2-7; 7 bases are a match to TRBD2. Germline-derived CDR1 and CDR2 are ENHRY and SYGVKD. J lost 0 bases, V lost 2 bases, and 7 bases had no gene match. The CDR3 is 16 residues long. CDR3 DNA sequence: TGTGCCATCAGTGAGCACCTAGCGGTAAGCTCCTACGAGCAGTACTTC. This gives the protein CAISEHLAVSSYEQYF.

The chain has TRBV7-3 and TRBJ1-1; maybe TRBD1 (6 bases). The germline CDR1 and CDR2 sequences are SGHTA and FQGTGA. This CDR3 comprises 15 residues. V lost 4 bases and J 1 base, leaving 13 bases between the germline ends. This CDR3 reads CASSSQGFGNTEAFF. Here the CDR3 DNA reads TGTGCCAGCAGCTCACAGGGCTTTGGGAACACTGAAGCTTTCTTT.

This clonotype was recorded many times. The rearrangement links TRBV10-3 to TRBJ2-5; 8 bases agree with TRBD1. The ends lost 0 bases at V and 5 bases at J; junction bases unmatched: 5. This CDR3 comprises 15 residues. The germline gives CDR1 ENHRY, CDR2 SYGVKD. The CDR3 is CAISESDRVRETQYF. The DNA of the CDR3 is TGTGCCATCAGTGAGTCGGACAGGGTGAGGGAGACCCAGTACTTC.

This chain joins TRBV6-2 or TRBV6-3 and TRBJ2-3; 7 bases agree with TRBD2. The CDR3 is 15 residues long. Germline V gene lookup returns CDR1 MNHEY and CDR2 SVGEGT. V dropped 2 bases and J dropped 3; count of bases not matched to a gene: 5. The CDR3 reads CASSYAGRKTDTQYF. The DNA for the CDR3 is TGTGCCAGCAGTTACGCCGGGAGGAAGACAGATACGCAGTATTTT.

The CDR3 here is CASSQVIYEQFF. CDR3 DNA sequence: TGTGCCAGCAGCCAGGTGATCTACGAGCAGTTCTTC. The chain is built from TRBV11-2 and TRBJ2-1; no definite D call. CDR1 and CDR2 from the germline V gene are SGHAT and FQNNGV. V gave up 5 bases and J gave up 10 bases, with 12 bases separating them. The CDR3 consists of 12 residues.

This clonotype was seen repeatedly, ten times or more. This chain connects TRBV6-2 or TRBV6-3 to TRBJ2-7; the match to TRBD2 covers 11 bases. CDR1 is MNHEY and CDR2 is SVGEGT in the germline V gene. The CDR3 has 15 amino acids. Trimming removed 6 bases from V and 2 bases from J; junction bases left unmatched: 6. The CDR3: CASRILAGATYEQYF. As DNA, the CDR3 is TGTGCCAGCAGAATACTAGCGGGAGCAACCTACGAGCAGTACTTC.

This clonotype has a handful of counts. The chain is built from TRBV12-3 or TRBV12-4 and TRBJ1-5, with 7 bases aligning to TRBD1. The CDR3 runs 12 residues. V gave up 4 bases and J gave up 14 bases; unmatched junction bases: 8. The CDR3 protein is CASSWGQTQKHF. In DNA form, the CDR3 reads TGTGCCAGCAGTTGGGGACAGACGCAAAAGCATTTT.

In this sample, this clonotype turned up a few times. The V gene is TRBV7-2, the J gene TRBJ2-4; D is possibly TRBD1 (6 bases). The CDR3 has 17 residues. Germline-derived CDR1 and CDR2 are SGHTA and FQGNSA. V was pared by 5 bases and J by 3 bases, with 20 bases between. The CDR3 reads CASSGWGQPSGKNIQYF. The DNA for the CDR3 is TGTGCCAGCAGCGGCTGGGGACAACCATCAGGCAAAAACATTCAGTACTTC.

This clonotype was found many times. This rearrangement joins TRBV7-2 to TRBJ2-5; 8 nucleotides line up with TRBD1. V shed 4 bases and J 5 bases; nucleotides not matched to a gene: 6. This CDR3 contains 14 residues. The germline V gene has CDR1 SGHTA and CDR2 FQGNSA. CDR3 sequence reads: CASSSRTGRETQYF. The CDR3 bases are TGTGCCAGCAGCTCGAGGACAGGGCGGGAGACCCAGTACTTC.

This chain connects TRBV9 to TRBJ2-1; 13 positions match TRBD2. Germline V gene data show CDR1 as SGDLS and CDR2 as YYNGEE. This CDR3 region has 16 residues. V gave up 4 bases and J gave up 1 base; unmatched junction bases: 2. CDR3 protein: CASSQLAGGSYNEQFF. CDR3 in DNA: TGTGCCAGCAGCCAACTAGCGGGAGGGTCCTACAATGAGCAGTTCTTC.

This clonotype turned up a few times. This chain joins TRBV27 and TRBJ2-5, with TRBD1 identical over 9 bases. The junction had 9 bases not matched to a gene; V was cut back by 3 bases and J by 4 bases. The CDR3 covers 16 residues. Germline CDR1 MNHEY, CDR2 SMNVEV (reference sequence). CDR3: CASSFPWDRVTETQYF. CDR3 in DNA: TGTGCCAGCAGTTTCCCCTGGGACAGGGTGACAGAGACCCAGTACTTC.

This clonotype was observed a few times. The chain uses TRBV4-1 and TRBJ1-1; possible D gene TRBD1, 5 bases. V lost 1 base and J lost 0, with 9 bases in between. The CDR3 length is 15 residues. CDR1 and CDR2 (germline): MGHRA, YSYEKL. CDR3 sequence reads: CASSQGQSMNTEAFF. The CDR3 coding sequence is TGCGCCAGCAGCCAAGGACAGTCTATGAACACTGAAGCTTTCTTT.

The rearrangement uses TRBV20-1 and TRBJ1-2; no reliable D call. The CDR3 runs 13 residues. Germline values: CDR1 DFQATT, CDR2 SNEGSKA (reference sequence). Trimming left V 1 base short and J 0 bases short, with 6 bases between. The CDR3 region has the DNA TGCAGTGCTAGAGTGATGGCTAACTATGGCTACACCTTC. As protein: CSARVMANYGYTF.

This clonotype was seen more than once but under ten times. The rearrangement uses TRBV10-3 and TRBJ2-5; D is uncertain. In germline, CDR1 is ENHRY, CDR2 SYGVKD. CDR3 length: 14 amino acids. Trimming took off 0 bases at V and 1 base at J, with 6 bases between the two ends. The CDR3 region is CAISESKGQETQYF. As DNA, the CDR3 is TGTGCCATCAGTGAGTCGAAGGGCCAAGAGACCCAGTACTTC.

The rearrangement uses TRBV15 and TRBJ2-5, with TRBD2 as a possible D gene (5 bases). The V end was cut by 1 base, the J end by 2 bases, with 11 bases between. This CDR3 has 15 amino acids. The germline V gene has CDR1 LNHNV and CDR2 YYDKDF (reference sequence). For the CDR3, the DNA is TGTGCCACCAGCAGAGGACCAGGCGGGCAAGAGACCCAGTACTTC. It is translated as CATSRGPGGQETQYF.

The CDR3 is CASRGPDTQYF. The CDR3 DNA follows: TGTGCCAGCAGGGGACCAGATACGCAGTATTTT. V gene TRBV12-3 or TRBV12-4 combines with J gene TRBJ2-3; either TRBD1 or TRBD2 may supply D (5 bases each). CDR3 length: 11 residues. The V end was cut by 6 bases, the J end by 4 bases, with 5 bases between.

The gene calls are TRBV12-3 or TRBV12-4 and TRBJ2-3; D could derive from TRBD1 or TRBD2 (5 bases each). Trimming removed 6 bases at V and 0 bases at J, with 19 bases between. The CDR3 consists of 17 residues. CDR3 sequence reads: CASREGDGTASTDTQYF. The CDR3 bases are TGTGCCAGCAGAGAGGGAGACGGGACGGCTAGCACAGATACGCAGTATTTT.

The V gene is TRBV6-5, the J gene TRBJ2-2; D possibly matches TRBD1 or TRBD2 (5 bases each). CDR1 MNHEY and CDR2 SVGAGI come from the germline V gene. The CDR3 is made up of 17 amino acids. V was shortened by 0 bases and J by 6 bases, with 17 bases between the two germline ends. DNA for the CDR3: TGTGCCAGCAGTTACTCCCCGGGGCCGGTTATTTCCGGGGAGCTGTTTTTT. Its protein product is CASSYSPGPVISGELFF.

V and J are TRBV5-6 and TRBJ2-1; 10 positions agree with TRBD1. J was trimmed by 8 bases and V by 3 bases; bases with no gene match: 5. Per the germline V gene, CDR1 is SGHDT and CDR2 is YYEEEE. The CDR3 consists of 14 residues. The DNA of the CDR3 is TGTGCCAGCAGCTCCGGGACAGGGGTCCATGAGCAGTTCTTC. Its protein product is CASSSGTGVHEQFF. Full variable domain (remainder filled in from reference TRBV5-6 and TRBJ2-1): DAGVTQSPTHLIKTRGQQVTLRCSPKSGHDTVSWYQQALGQGPQFIFQYYEEEERQRGNFPDRFSGHQFPNYSSELNVNALLLGDSALYLCASSSGTGVHEQFFGPGTRLTVL.

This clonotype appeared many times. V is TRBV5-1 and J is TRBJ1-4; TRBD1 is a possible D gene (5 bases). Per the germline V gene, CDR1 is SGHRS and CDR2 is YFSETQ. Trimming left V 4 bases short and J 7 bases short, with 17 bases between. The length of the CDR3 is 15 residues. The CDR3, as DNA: TGCGCCAGCAGCCTGGAGGGACGGCCTATTGAAAAACTGTTTTTT. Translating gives CASSLEGRPIEKLFF. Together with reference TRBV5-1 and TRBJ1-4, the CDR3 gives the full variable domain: KAGVTQTPRYLIKTRGQQVTLSCSPISGHRSVSWYQQTPGQGLQFLFEYFSETQRNKGNFPGRFSGRQFSNSRSEMNVSTLELGDSALYLCASSLEGRPIEKLFFGSGTQLSVL.

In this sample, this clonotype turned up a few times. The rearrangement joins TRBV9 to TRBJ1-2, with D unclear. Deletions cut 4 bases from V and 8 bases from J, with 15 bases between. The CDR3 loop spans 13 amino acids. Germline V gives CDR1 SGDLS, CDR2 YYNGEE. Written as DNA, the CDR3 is TGTGCCAGCAGCCCCCGAGACCGCGGGGGCTACACCTTC. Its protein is CASSPRDRGGYTF.

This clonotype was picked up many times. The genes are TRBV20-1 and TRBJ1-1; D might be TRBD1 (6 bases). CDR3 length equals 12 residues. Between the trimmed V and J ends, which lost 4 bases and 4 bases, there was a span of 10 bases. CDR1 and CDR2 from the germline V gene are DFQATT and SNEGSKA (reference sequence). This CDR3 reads CSANTGSTEAFF. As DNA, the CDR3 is TGCAGTGCTAACACAGGGAGCACTGAAGCTTTCTTT.

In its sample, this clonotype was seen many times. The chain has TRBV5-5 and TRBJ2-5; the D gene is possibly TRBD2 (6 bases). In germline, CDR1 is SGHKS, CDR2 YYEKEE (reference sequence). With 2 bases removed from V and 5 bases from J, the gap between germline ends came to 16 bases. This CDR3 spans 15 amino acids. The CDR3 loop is CASSFSVAGWETQYF. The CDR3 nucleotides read TGTGCCAGCAGCTTTTCTGTGGCGGGGTGGGAGACCCAGTACTTC.